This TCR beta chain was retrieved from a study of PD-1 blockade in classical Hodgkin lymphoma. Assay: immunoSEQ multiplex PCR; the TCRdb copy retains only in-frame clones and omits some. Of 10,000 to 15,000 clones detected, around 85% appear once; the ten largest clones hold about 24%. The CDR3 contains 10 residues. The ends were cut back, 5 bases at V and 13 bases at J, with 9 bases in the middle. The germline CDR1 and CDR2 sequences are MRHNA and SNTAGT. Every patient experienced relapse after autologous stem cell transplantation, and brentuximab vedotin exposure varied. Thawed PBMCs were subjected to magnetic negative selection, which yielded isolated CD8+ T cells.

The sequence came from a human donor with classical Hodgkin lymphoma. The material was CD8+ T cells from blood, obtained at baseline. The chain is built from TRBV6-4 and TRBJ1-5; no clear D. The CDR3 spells CASSRTSQHF. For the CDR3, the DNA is TGTGCCAGCAGTAGGACGTCGCAGCATTTT.